The entry below describes one T cell receptor (beta chain). This sample stems from a study of early stage breast cancer tumors. The length of the CDR3 is 15 residues. Germline CDR1 and CDR2: MNHNS and SASEGT. V shed 4 bases and J shed 0 bases, with 9 bases lying between them. TCRdb's table, derived via immunoSEQ multiplex PCR, lists solely in-frame clones and lacks some. This sample has some 28,000 clones, with approximately 54% found just once. This sequence was found in a person aged 50-59 years with breast cancer. This chain links TRBV6-1 with TRBJ1-4; D perhaps matches TRBD1 (5 bases). The material sequenced was breast tumor tissue. The CDR3 bases are TGTGCCAGCAGTGTAGGGGCTACAACTAATGAAAAACTGTTTTTT. It specifies CASSVGATTNEKLFF.